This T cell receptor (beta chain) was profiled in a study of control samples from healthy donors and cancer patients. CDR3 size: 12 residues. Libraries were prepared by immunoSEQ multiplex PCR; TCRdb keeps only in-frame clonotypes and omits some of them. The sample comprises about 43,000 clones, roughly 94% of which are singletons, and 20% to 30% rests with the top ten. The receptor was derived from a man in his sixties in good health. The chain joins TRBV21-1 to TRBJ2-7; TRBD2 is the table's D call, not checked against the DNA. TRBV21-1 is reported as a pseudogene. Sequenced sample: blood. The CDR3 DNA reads TGTGCCAGCAGCAAAGCGCGTGACGAGCAGTACTTC. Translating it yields CASSKARDEQYF.